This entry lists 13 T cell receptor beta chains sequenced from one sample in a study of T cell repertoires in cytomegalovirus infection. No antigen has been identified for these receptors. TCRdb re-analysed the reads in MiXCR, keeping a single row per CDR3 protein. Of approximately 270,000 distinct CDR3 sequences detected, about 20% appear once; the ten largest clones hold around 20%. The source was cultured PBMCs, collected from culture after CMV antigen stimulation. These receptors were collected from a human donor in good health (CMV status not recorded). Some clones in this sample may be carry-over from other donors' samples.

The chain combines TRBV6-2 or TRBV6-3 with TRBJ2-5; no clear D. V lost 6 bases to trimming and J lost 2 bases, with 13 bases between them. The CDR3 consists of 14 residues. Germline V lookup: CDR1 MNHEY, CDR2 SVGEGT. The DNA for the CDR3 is TGTGCCAGCAGCCTCCCGGGCGGACAAGAGACCCAGTACTTC. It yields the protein CASSLPGGQETQYF.

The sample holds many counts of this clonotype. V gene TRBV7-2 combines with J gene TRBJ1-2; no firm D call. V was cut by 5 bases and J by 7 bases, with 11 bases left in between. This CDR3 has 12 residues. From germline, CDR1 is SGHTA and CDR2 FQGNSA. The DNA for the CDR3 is TGTGCCAGCAGCCCCGCCGTGGTTGGCTACACCTTC. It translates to CASSPAVVGYTF.

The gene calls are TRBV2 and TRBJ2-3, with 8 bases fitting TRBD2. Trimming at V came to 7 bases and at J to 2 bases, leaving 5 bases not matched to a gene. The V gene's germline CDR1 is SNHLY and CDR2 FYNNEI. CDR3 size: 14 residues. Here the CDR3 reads CASIPGGSTDTQYF. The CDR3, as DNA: TGTGCCAGCATCCCGGGGGGGTCCACAGATACGCAGTATTTT.

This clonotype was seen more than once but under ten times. The CDR3 bases are TGTGCCATCAGTGAGAATCCCCAGCCCCCCTACGAGCAGTACGTC. It translates to CAISENPQPPYEQYV. This chain connects TRBV10-3 to TRBJ2-7; no reliable D call. Trimming stripped 2 bases from V and 2 bases from J, with 13 bases between. The CDR3 covers 15 residues. The V gene's germline CDR1 is ENHRY and CDR2 SYGVKD.

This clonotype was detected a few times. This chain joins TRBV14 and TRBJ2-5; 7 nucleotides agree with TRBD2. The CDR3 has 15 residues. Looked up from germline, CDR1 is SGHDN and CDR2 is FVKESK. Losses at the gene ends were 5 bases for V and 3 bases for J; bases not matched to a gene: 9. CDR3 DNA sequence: TGTGCCAGCAGCTTAAGACGAACTAGCGAAGAGACCCAGTACTTC. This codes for CASSLRRTSEETQYF.

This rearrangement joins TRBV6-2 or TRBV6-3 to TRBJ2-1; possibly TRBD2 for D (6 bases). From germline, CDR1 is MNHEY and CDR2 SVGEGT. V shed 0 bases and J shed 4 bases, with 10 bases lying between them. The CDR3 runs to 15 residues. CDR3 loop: CASSYSGGIYNEQFF. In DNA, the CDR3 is TGTGCCAGCAGTTACTCGGGGGGAATTTACAATGAGCAGTTCTTC.

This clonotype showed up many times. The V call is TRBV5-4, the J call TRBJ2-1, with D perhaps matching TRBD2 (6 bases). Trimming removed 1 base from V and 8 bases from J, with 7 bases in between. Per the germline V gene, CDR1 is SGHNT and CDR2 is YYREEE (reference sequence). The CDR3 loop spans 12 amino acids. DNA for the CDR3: TGTGCCAGCAGCTTGAGGAGGGATGAGCAGTTCTTC. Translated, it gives CASSLRRDEQFF.

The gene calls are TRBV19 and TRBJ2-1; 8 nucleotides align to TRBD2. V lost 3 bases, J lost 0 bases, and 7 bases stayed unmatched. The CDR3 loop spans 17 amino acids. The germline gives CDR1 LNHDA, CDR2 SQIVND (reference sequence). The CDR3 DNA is TGTGCCAGTAGTATGAAGAGCGGGAGAAGCTCCTACAATGAGCAGTTCTTC. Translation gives CASSMKSGRSSYNEQFF.

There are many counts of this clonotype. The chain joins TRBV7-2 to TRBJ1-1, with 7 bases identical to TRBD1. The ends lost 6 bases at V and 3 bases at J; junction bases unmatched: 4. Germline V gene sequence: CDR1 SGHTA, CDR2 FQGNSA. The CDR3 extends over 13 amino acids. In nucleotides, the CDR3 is TGTGCCAGCAGTACCCAGGGGGACACTGAAGCTTTCTTT. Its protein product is CASSTQGDTEAFF. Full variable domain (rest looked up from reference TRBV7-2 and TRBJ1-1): GAGVSQSPSNKVTEKGKDVELRCDPISGHTALYWYRQSLGQGLEFLIYFQGNSAPDKSGLPSDRFSAERTGGSVSTLTIQRTQQEDSAVYLCASSTQGDTEAFFGQGTRLTVV.

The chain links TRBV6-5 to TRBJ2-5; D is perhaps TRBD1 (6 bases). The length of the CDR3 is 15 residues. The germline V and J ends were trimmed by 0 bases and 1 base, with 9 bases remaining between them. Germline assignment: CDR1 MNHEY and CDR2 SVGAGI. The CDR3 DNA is TGTGCCAGCAGTTACTCGTGGGACATCCAAGAGACCCAGTACTTC. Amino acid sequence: CASSYSWDIQETQYF.

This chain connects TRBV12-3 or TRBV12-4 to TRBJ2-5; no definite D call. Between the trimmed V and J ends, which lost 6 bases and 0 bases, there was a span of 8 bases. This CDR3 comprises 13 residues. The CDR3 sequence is CASRVGYQETQYF. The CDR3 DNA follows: TGTGCCAGCAGAGTAGGGTACCAAGAGACCCAGTACTTC.

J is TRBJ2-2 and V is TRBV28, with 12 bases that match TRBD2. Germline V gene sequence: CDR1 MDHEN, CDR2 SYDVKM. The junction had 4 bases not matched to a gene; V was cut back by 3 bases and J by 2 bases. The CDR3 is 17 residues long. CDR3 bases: TGTGCCAGCAGTTTCAGGACTAGCGGGATTAACACCGGGGAGCTGTTTTTT. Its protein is CASSFRTSGINTGELFF.

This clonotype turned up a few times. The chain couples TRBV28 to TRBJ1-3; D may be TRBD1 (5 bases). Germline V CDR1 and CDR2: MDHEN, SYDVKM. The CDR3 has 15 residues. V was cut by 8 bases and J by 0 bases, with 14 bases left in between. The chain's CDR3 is CASAQGTRSGNTIYF. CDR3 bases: TGTGCCAGCGCGCAGGGAACCCGCTCTGGAAACACCATATATTTT. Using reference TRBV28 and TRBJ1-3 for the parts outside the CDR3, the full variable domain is DVKVTQSSRYLVKRTGEKVFLECVQDMDHENMFWYRQDPGLGLRLIYFSYDVKMKEKGDIPEGYSVSREKKERFSLILESASTNQTSMYLCASAQGTRSGNTIYFGEGSWLTVV.